The text below deals with one T cell receptor (beta chain). The germline V gene encodes CDR1 SNHLY and CDR2 FYNNEI. The CDR3 totals 13 residues. Trimming left V 11 bases short and J 2 bases short, with 16 bases between. The data are from a study of T cell responses to AZD1222 COVID-19 vaccine. The assay was immunoSEQ multiplex PCR, and TCRdb's table has in-frame clones only and misses some. The sample shows some 110,000 clones, roughly 93% of them seen only once. The chain recombines TRBV2 with TRBJ2-7, with D maybe TRBD1 (5 bases). This clonotype originated in an adult in good health. The source material was peripheral blood, sampled on day 0 of AZD1222 vaccination. The CDR3 nucleotides are TGTGCCCTCCAGACAGATCTTACCTACGAGCAGTACTTC. It yields the protein CALQTDLTYEQYF.